Listed below are T cell receptor beta chains from one sample, sequenced in a study of prognosis after radiotherapy for stage I lung cancer. TCRdb called the multiplex PCR reads again in MiXCR, with one record for every CDR3 protein. This table holds tens of thousands of distinct CDR3 sequences, more than 40% found once. The sample consisted of PBMCs, taken before or after stereotactic body radiation therapy (not recorded which). The source is a donor of 50 years or more with non-small cell lung cancer. Both conserved end residues are part of each CDR3. Fields, in order: D gene, clone size, V gene, J gene, CDR3 DNA, CDR3 protein. A D gene is named only where the DNA matches it firmly. Clone size is shown for a subset of rows, as once, few, many or a class of expanded clone.

D: -; size: -; V: TRBV5-1; J: TRBJ2-2; DNA: TGCGCTAGCAGGGCCTGTTTTAACACCGGGGAGCTGTTTTTT; CDR3: CASRACFNTGELFF
D: -; size: many; V: TRBV19; J: TRBJ2-7; DNA: TGTGCCAGTAGTATGGGTGATACCTACGAGCAGTACTTC; CDR3: CASSMGDTYEQYF
D: TRBD1; size: many; V: TRBV7-2; J: TRBJ1-1; DNA: TGTGCCAGCAGCTCCTATCTGGGACAGGGAGGGACTGAAGCTTTCTTT; CDR3: CASSSYLGQGGTEAFF
D: TRBD1; size: many; V: TRBV5-1; J: TRBJ2-7; DNA: TGCGCCAGCAGCTTCGACAGGGTAGGAACCTACGAGCAGTACTTC; CDR3: CASSFDRVGTYEQYF
D: TRBD2; size: many; V: TRBV4-1; J: TRBJ2-2; DNA: TGCGCCAGCAGCCTCGGGGGGGGCACCGGGGAGCTGTTTTTT; CDR3: CASSLGGGTGELFF
D: -; size: -; V: TRBV12-3/TRBV12-4; J: TRBJ1-4; DNA: TGTGCCAGCAGTTTGGGGTATGAAAAACTGTTTTTT; CDR3: CASSLGYEKLFF
D: -; size: -; V: TRBV7-9; J: TRBJ1-6; DNA: TGTGCCAGCAGATTAGATTATACACTAAATTCACCCCTCCACTTT; CDR3: CASRLDYTLNSPLHF
D: -; size: many; V: TRBV20-1; J: TRBJ2-1; DNA: TGCAGTGCTAGAGATCGGTGGGAGCGAGACGAGCAGTTCTTC; CDR3: CSARDRWERDEQFF
D: TRBD2; size: -; V: TRBV10-3; J: TRBJ2-1; DNA: TGTGCCATCAGTGAGGGACTAGCCAACAATGAGCAGTTCTTC; CDR3: CAISEGLANNEQFF
D: TRBD1; size: many; V: TRBV5-6; J: TRBJ2-5; DNA: TGTGCCAGCAGTACAGGGGGAGAGACCCAGTACTTC; CDR3: CASSTGGETQYF
D: -; size: -; V: TRBV6-1; J: TRBJ2-7; DNA: TGTGCCAGCAGTCGGGACCGCGTTTACGAGCAGTACTTC; CDR3: CASSRDRVYEQYF
D: TRBD1; size: many; V: TRBV6-4; J: TRBJ1-1; DNA: TGTGCCAGCAGTCCCGGGACAGAGACTGAAGCTTTCTTT; CDR3: CASSPGTETEAFF
D: -; size: -; V: TRBV11-3; J: TRBJ2-1; DNA: TGTGCCAGCAGCTCGGGTACGGGGACCTCTATCAATGAGCAGTTCTTC; CDR3: CASSSGTGTSINEQFF
D: -; size: many; V: TRBV20-1; J: TRBJ2-1; DNA: TGCAGTGCTAGACTAGCGTCCAATGAGCAGTTCTTC; CDR3: CSARLASNEQFF
D: -; size: many; V: TRBV29-1; J: TRBJ2-1; DNA: TGCAGCGTTGAAGCGGGGATAGGGAGCAATGAGCAGTTCTTC; CDR3: CSVEAGIGSNEQFF
D: -; size: -; V: TRBV29-1; J: TRBJ2-1; DNA: TGCAGCGTTGAACGGCTAGCGACCTGGGTCGGACAGTTCTTC; CDR3: CSVERLATWVGQFF
D: -; size: -; V: TRBV7-9; J: TRBJ2-2; DNA: TGTGCCAGCAGCTTAGCGATACAGAACACCGGGGAGCTGTTTTTT; CDR3: CASSLAIQNTGELFF
D: -; size: medium-sized; V: TRBV28; J: TRBJ2-7; DNA: TGTGCCAGCAGTTCACTTGGAGAGACTAGGAGCTCCTACGAGCAGTACTTC; CDR3: CASSSLGETRSSYEQYF
D: -; size: -; V: TRBV10-2; J: TRBJ1-5; DNA: TGCGCCAGCAGTGACAGAAGCAATCAGCCCCAGCATTTT; CDR3: CASSDRSNQPQHF
D: -; size: many; V: TRBV24-1; J: TRBJ1-4; DNA: TGTGCCACCAGTTCCACCTATAATGAAAAACTGTTTTTT; CDR3: CATSSTYNEKLFF
D: TRBD2; size: -; V: TRBV28; J: TRBJ2-1; DNA: TGTGCCAGCATTTTACTGCGGGGGGCCATCAACGAGCATTTCTTC; CDR3: CASILLRGAINEHFF
D: TRBD2; size: -; V: TRBV15; J: TRBJ2-2; DNA: TGTGCCACCAGCAGAGGGGCTAGCGGGATTAACACCGGGGAGCTTTTTTTT; CDR3: CATSRGASGINTGELFF
D: -; size: many; V: TRBV27; J: TRBJ1-5; DNA: TGTGCCAGCAGTTTAAGGTCTGGCAATCAGCCCCAGCATTTT; CDR3: CASSLRSGNQPQHF
D: -; size: -; V: TRBV28; J: TRBJ2-7; DNA: TGTGCCAGCAGTTGGAAGAGGGAGTGGACCTACGAGCAGTACTTC; CDR3: CASSWKREWTYEQYF
D: -; size: medium-sized; V: TRBV19; J: TRBJ2-2; DNA: TGTGCCAGTAGTATAGGGCCAGGGAACACCGGGGAGCTGTTTTTT; CDR3: CASSIGPGNTGELFF
D: -; size: many; V: TRBV13; J: TRBJ2-7; DNA: TGTGCCAGCAGCCTTGTAGGTGACGCCTCCTACGAGCAGTACTTC; CDR3: CASSLVGDASYEQYF
D: -; size: once; V: TRBV6-2/TRBV6-3; J: TRBJ2-1; DNA: TGTGCCAGCAGTACACGACTGGGAAGCTCCTACAATGAGCAGTTCTTC; CDR3: CASSTRLGSSYNEQFF
D: -; size: many; V: TRBV4-2; J: TRBJ1-2; DNA: TGTGCCAGCAGCCAAGAAGAGCAGGGTCAAGGCTACACCTTC; CDR3: CASSQEEQGQGYTF
D: TRBD1; size: many; V: TRBV12-3/TRBV12-4; J: TRBJ1-2; DNA: TGTGCCAGCAGTCTCCAGGGGGTCGGTGGCTACACCTTC; CDR3: CASSLQGVGGYTF
D: TRBD1; size: -; V: TRBV20-1; J: TRBJ2-2; DNA: TGCAGTGCTAGGCTTCGACAGGGAACGAACACCGGGGAGCTGTTTTTT; CDR3: CSARLRQGTNTGELFF
D: TRBD2; size: medium-sized; V: TRBV6-1; J: TRBJ2-1; DNA: TGTGCCAGCAGTGAGAGTAGCGGGAGGGCTTCCTACAATGAGCAGTTCTTC; CDR3: CASSESSGRASYNEQFF
D: -; size: -; V: TRBV28; J: TRBJ1-1; DNA: TGTGCCAGCAGTTTTTACTGGGCAGCTTTCTTT; CDR3: CASSFYWAAFF
D: TRBD2; size: -; V: TRBV6-1; J: TRBJ2-1; DNA: TGTGCCAGCATTCGGGAGGGGGTCACCTCACTAATGAGTTACAATGAGCAGTTCTTC; CDR3: CASIREGVTSLMSYNEQFF
D: -; size: many; V: TRBV29-1; J: TRBJ2-1; DNA: TGCAGCGCTATTGAGAGTACCAATGAGCAGTTCTTC; CDR3: CSAIESTNEQFF
D: TRBD1; size: many; V: TRBV15; J: TRBJ2-3; DNA: TGTGCCACCAGCACTCTAACAGGGGCGTGGAGCACAGATACGCAGTATTTT; CDR3: CATSTLTGAWSTDTQYF
D: TRBD1; size: many; V: TRBV20-1; J: TRBJ2-7; DNA: TGCAGTGCCCCCGGGCAGGGGGCCTACGAGCAGTACTTC; CDR3: CSAPGQGAYEQYF
D: -; size: -; V: TRBV10-3; J: TRBJ1-3; DNA: TGTGCCACCCGGGACACCTCTGGAAACACCATATATTTT; CDR3: CATRDTSGNTIYF
D: TRBD2; size: -; V: TRBV12-3/TRBV12-4; J: TRBJ2-1; DNA: TGTGCCAGCAGTCCATCCTCCGGGACTACAGTCAGTCTCGATCAGTTCTTC; CDR3: CASSPSSGTTVSLDQFF
D: -; size: many; V: TRBV2; J: TRBJ1-2; DNA: TGTGCCAGCAGTGAAATCGGAATCAACTATGGCTACACCTTC; CDR3: CASSEIGINYGYTF